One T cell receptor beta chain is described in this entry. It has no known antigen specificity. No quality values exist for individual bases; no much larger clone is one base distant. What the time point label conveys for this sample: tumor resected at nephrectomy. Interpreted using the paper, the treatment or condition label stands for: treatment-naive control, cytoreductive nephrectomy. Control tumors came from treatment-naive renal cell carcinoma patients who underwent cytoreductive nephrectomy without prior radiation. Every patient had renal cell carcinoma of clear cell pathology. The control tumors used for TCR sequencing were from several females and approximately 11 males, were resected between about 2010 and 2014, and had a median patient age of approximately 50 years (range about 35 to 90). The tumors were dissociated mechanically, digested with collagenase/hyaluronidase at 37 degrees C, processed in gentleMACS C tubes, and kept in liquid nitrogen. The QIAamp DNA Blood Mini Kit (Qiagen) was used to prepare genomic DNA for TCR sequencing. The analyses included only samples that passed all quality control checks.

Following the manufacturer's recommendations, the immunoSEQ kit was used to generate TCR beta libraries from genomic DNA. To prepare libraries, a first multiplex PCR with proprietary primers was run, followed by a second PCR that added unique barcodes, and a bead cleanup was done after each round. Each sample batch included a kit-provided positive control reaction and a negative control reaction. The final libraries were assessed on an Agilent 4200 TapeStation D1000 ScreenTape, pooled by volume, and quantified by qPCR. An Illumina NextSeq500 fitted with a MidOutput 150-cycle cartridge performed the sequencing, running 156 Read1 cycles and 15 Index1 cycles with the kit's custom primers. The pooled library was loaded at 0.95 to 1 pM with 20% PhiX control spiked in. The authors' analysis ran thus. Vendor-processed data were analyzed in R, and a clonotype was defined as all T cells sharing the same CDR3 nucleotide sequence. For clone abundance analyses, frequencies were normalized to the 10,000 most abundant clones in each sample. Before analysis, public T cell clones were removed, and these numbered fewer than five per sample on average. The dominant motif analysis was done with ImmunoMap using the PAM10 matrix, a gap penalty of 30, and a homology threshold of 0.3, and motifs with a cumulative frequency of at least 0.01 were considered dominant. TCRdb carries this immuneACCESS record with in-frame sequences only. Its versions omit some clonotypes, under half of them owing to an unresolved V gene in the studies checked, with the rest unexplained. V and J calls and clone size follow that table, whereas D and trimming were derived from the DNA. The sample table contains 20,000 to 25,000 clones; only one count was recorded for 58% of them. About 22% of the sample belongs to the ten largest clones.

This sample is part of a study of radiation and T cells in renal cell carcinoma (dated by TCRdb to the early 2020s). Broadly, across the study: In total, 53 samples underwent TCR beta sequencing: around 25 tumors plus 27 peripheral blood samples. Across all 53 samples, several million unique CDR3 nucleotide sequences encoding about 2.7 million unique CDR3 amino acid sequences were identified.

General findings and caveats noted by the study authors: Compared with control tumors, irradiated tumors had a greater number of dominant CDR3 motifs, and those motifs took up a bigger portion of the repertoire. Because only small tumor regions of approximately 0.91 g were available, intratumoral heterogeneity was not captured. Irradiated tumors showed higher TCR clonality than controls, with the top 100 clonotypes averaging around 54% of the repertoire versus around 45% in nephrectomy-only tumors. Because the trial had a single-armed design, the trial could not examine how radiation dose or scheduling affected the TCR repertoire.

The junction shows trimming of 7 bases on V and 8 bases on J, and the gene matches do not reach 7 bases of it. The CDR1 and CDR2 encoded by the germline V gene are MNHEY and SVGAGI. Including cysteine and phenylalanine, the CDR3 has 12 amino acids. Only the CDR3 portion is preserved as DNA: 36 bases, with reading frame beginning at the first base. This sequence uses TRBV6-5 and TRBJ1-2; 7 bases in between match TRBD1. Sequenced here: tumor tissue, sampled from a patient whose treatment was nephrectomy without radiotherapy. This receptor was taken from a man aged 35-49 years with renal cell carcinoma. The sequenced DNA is TGTGCCAGCACCGGGACAGATCTAGGCTACACCTTC. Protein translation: CASTGTDLGYTF.